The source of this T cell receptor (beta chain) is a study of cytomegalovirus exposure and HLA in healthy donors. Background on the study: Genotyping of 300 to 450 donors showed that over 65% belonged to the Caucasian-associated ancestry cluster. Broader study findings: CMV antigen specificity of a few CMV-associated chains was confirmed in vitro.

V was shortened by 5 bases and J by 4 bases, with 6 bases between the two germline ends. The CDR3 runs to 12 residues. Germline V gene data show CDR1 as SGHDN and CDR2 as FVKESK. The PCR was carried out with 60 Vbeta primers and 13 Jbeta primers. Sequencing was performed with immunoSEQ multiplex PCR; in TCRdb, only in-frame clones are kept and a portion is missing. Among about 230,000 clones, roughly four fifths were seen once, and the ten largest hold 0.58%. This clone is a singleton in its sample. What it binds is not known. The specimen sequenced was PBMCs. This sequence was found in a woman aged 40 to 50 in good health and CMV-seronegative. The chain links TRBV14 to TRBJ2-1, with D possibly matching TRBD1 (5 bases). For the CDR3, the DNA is TGTGCCAGCAGCTACAGGTACAATGAGCAGTTCTTC. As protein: CASSYRYNEQFF.